This is a list of T cell receptor beta chains from one sample in a study of blood T cell repertoires in COVID-19. Method: immunoSEQ multiplex PCR; TCRdb's copy keeps in-frame clones and lacks some. The sample yields hundreds of thousands of clones, about nine tenths seen once. Input material: peripheral blood. The origin of the receptors is a woman between 25 and 40 years old with active or convalescent COVID-19. Both conserved end residues are part of each CDR3. D genes are given only for firm matches. Clone size, where shown, is once, few, many, or a class for clones that have expanded.

clone_size | j_call | d_call | v_call | cdr3_aa | cdr3_nt
NA | TRBJ1-2 | NA | TRBV10-3 | CAISEQGKVGYTF | TGTGCCATCAGTGAGCAGGGGAAGGTTGGCTACACCTTC
NA | TRBJ2-3 | TRBD1 | TRBV9 | CASSVAETGGTDTQYF | TGTGCCAGCAGCGTAGCTGAGACAGGGGGCACAGATACGCAGTATTTT
few | TRBJ1-2 | TRBD1 | TRBV25-1 | CASSGQAYARGYTF | TGTGCCAGCTCTGGACAGGCCTACGCGCGAGGCTACACCTTC
NA | TRBJ1-1 | TRBD1 | TRBV6-5 | CASSYLGQGRTEAFF | TGTGCCAGCAGTTACCTCGGACAGGGGAGAACTGAAGCTTTCTTT
NA | TRBJ2-7 | NA | TRBV1 | CTSSQERTSHSYEQYF | TGCACCAGCAGCCAAGAAAGAACTAGCCACTCCTACGAGCAGTACTTC
NA | TRBJ2-7 | TRBD2 | TRBV4-1 | CASSQNPRLAGYEQYF | TGCGCCAGCAGCCAAAACCCCCGACTAGCAGGCTACGAGCAGTACTTC
NA | TRBJ2-1 | TRBD2 | TRBV29-1 | CSAQAGSYNEQFF | TGCAGCGCCCAAGCGGGATCCTACAATGAGCAGTTCTTC
NA | TRBJ1-1 | NA | TRBV6-5 | CASSYSNSQGAEAFF | TGTGCCAGCAGTTATAGTAACAGCCAAGGGGCTGAAGCTTTCTTT
NA | TRBJ1-5 | TRBD1 | TRBV28 | CASSSGQGDQPQHF | TGTGCCAGCAGTTCGGGACAGGGAGATCAGCCCCAGCATTTT
once | TRBJ2-2 | TRBD2 | TRBV3-1/TRBV3-2 | CASSLTSSGGASGELFF | TGTGCCAGCAGCCTCACTTCTAGCGGGGGGGCCTCCGGGGAGCTGTTTTTT
NA | TRBJ2-1 | TRBD2 | TRBV19 | CASSIAGVGEQFF | TGTGCCAGTAGTATTGCGGGAGTCGGGGAGCAGTTCTTC
NA | TRBJ1-2 | TRBD1 | TRBV19 | CASNTNPADRGGGYTF | TGTGCCAGTAACACCAACCCCGCGGACAGGGGTGGAGGCTACACCTTC